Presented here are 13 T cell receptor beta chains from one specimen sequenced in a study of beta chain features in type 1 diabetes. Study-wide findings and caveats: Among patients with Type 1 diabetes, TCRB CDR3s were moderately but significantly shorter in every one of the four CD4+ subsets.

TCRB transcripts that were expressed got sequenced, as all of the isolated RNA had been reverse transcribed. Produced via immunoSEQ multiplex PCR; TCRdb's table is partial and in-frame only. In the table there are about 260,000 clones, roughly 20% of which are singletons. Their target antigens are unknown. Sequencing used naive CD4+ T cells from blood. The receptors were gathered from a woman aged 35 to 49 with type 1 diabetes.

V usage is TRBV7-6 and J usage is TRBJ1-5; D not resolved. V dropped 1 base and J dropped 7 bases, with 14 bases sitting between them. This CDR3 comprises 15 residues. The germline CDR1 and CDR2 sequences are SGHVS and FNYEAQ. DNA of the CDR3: TGTGCCAGCAGCTTAGGGTTGAGGGAAGGCCAGCCCCAGCATTTT. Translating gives CASSLGLREGQPQHF.

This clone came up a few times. The chain's CDR3 is CASSPASGREYNEQFF. CDR3 coding DNA: TGCGCCAGCAGCCCAGCTAGCGGGAGAGAATACAATGAGCAGTTCTTC. The chain combines TRBV4-3 with TRBJ2-1; the match to TRBD2 covers 10 bases. V lost 4 bases, J lost 4 bases, and 7 bases stayed unmatched. Germline V gene lookup returns CDR1 LGHNA and CDR2 YSLEER. The CDR3 extends over 16 amino acids.

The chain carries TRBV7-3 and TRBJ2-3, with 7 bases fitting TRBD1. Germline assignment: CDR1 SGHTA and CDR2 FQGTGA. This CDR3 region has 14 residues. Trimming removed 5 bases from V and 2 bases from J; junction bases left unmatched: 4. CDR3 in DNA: TGTGCCAGCAGCCTACAGGGGAACACAGATACGCAGTATTTT. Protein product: CASSLQGNTDTQYF.

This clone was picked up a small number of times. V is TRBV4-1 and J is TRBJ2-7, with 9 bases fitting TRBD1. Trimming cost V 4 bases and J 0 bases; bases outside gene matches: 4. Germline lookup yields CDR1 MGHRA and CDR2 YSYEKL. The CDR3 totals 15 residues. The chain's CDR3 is CASSRDRDTSYEQYF. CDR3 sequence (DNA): TGCGCCAGCAGCCGGGACAGGGACACCTCCTACGAGCAGTACTTC.

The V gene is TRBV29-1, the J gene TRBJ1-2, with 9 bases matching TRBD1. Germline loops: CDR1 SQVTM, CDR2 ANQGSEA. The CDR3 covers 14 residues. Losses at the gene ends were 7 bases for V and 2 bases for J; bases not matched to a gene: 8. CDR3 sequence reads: CSGSTGGRNYGYTF. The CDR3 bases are TGCAGCGGATCAACAGGGGGCAGGAACTATGGCTACACCTTC. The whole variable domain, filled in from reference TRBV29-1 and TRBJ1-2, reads SAVISQKPSRDICQRGTSLTIQCQVDSQVTMMFWYRQQPGQSLTLIATANQGSEATYESGFVIDKFPISRPNLTFSTLTVSNMSPEDSSIYLCSGSTGGRNYGYTFGSGTRLTVV.

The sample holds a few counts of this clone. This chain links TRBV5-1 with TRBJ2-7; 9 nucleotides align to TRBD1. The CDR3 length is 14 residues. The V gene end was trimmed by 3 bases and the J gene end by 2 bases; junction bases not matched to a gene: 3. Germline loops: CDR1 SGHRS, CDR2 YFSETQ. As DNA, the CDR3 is TGCGCCAGCAGCTCGACAGGGGGTCCCTACGAGCAGTACTTC. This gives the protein CASSSTGGPYEQYF.

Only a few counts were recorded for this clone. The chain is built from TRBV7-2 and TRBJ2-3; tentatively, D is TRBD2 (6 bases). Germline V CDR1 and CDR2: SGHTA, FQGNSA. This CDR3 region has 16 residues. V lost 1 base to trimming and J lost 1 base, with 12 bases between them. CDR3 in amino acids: CASSLEDPGGTDTQYF. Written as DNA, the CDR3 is TGTGCCAGCAGCTTAGAAGATCCGGGGGGCACAGATACGCAGTATTTT. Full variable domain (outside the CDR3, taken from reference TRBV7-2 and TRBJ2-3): GAGVSQSPSNKVTEKGKDVELRCDPISGHTALYWYRQSLGQGLEFLIYFQGNSAPDKSGLPSDRFSAERTGGSVSTLTIQRTQQEDSAVYLCASSLEDPGGTDTQYFGPGTRLTVL.

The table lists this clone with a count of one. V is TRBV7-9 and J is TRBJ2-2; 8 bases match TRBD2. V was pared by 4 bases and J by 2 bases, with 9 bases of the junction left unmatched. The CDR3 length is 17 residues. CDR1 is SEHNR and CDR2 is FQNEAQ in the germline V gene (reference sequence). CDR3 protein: CASSSPGGRQNTGELFF. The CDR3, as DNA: TGTGCCAGCAGCTCTCCGGGGGGGAGGCAAAACACCGGGGAGCTGTTTTTT.

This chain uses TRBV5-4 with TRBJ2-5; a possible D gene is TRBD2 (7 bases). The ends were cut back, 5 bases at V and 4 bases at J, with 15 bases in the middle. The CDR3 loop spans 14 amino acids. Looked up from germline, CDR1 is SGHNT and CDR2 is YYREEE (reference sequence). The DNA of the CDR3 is TGTGCCAGCAGAGGGGGGGCGGGAGCAGAGACCCAGTACTTC. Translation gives CASRGGAGAETQYF.

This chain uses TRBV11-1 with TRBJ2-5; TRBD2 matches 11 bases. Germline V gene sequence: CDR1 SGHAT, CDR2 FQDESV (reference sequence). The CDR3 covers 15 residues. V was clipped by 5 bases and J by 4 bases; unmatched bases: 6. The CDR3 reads CASSDGLAGGETQYF. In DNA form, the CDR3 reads TGTGCCAGCAGCGACGGCCTAGCGGGAGGAGAGACCCAGTACTTC.

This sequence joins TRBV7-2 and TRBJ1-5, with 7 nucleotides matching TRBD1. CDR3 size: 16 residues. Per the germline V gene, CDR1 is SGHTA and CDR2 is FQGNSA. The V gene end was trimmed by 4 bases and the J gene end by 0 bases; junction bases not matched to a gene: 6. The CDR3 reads CASSSGTAYSNQPQHF. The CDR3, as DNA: TGTGCCAGCAGCTCCGGGACAGCGTATAGCAATCAGCCCCAGCATTTT.

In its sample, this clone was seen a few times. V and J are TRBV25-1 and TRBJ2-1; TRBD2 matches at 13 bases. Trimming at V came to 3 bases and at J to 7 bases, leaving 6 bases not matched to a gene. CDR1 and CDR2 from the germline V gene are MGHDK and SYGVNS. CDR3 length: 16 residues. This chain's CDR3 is CASSEPGTSGMNEQFF. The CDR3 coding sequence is TGTGCCAGCAGTGAGCCCGGGACTAGCGGGATGAATGAGCAGTTCTTC.

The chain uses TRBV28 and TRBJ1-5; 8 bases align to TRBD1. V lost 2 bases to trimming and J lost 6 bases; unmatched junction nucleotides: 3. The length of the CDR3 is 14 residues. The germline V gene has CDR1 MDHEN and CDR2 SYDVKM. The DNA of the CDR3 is TGTGCCAGCAGTTTAGACAGGGGTAGTCAGCCCCAGCATTTT. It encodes CASSLDRGSQPQHF.